The rows below give T cell receptor beta chains drawn from one sample of a study of OX40 agonist ivuxolimab in advanced cancers. This table comes from immunoSEQ multiplex PCR, and its TCRdb copy is limited to in-frame clones, with some not included. In the table there are about 40,000 clones, about four fifths of which are singletons. Here the sequenced sample was CD4+ or CD8+ T cells sorted from blood, taken in a trial of the OX40 agonist ivuxolimab. The receptor source for this set is an adult with an advanced solid tumor such as melanoma, head and neck, liver or kidney cancer. Each CDR3 is given with its conserved first and last residue. D genes are given only for firm matches. Size tells how often a clone was seen (once, few, many) or the class of an expanded clone, and some rows leave it out.

CDR3 length | clone size | J gene | V gene | D gene | CDR3 protein | CDR3 DNA
14 | - | TRBJ2-3 | TRBV9 | TRBD2 | CASSPAGTRVTQYF | TGTGCCAGCAGCCCAGCGGGGACCAGGGTCACGCAGTATTTT
11 | - | TRBJ2-2 | TRBV28 | - | CASSLTGELFF | TGTGCCAGCAGTTTAACCGGGGAGCTGTTTTTT
13 | - | TRBJ1-5 | TRBV30 | - | CAWSIQNNQPQHF | TGTGCCTGGAGTATACAAAACAATCAGCCCCAGCATTTT
17 | - | TRBJ1-2 | TRBV11-3 | - | CASSLGPTAITNYGYTF | TGTGCCAGCAGCTTAGGGCCCACGGCGATTACTAACTATGGCTACACCTTC
15 | - | TRBJ2-7 | TRBV13 | TRBD2 | CASSLVASGVYEQYF | TGTGCCAGCAGCTTAGTCGCTAGCGGGGTCTACGAGCAGTACTTC
16 | - | TRBJ2-2 | TRBV10-3 | TRBD2 | CAISESTSGNSGELFF | TGTGCCATCAGTGAGTCGACTAGCGGGAATAGCGGGGAGCTGTTTTTT
13 | - | TRBJ1-1 | TRBV18 | - | CASSPPIGTEAFF | TGTGCCAGCTCACCACCGATAGGCACTGAAGCTTTCTTT
14 | - | TRBJ2-7 | TRBV6-5 | TRBD1 | CASSYTGQLSQQYF | TGTGCCAGCAGTTATACGGGACAGCTATCGCAGCAGTACTTC
14 | - | TRBJ1-4 | TRBV2 | - | CASTDPGNNEKLFF | TGTGCCAGCACTGACCCCGGGAATAATGAAAAACTGTTTTTT
12 | - | TRBJ2-5 | TRBV18 | - | CASSPPQETQYF | TGTGCCAGCTCACCACCCCAAGAGACCCAGTACTTC
15 | - | TRBJ2-7 | TRBV4-2 | TRBD1 | CASSQRLDRGHEQYF | TGTGCCAGCAGCCAGAGGCTCGACAGGGGCCACGAGCAGTACTTC
13 | - | TRBJ2-7 | TRBV5-4 | - | CASSSVGAYEQYF | TGTGCCAGCAGCTCCGTGGGCGCCTACGAGCAGTACTTC
16 | - | TRBJ1-2 | TRBV5-8 | TRBD1 | CATPRGTGAENYGYTF | TGTGCCACCCCCAGGGGGACAGGGGCAGAAAACTATGGCTACACCTTC
16 | - | TRBJ2-2 | TRBV5-6 | - | CASSLLLAVSTGELFF | TGTGCCAGCAGCTTATTACTAGCAGTAAGCACCGGGGAGCTGTTTTTT
12 | - | TRBJ2-3 | TRBV28 | - | CASSLSTDTQYF | TGTGCCAGCAGCCTGAGCACAGATACGCAGTATTTT
13 | few | TRBJ2-7 | TRBV9 | - | CASSVGQTYEQYF | TGTGCCAGCAGCGTAGGACAGACCTACGAGCAGTACTTC
11 | - | TRBJ2-7 | TRBV14 | - | CASSSVYEQYF | TGTGCCAGCAGCAGCGTCTACGAGCAGTACTTC
12 | - | TRBJ2-2 | TRBV4-3 | - | CASSHPTGELFF | TGCGCCAGCAGCCATCCCACCGGGGAGCTGTTTTTT
13 | - | TRBJ1-2 | TRBV6-5 | - | CASTLTGAYGYTF | TGTGCCAGCACCCTTACGGGGGCCTATGGCTACACCTTC
12 | - | TRBJ2-3 | TRBV11-2 | - | CASSSHTDTQYF | TGTGCCAGCAGCTCCCACACAGATACGCAGTATTTT
14 | few | TRBJ1-6 | TRBV2 | - | CASSERVVSSPLHF | TGTGCCAGCAGTGAAAGGGTTGTTAGTTCACCCCTCCACTTT
13 | - | TRBJ2-2 | TRBV27 | - | CASSLNTEPGLFF | TGTGCCAGCAGTTTAAATACAGAGCCCGGGCTGTTTTTT
14 | - | TRBJ1-4 | TRBV10-3 | - | CAISGYGDGEKLFF | TGTGCCATCAGTGGATACGGGGACGGTGAAAAACTGTTTTTT
18 | few | TRBJ1-2 | TRBV7-6 | TRBD1 | CASSLESWGQVDEYGYTF | TGTGCCAGCAGCTTAGAGAGCTGGGGACAGGTCGATGAGTATGGCTACACCTTC
14 | - | TRBJ1-1 | TRBV4-3 | - | CASSQEVLNTEAFF | TGCGCCAGCAGCCAGGAAGTATTGAACACTGAAGCTTTCTTT
12 | many | TRBJ2-7 | TRBV7-9 | - | CASSLALYEQYF | TGTGCCAGCAGCTTAGCGCTCTACGAGCAGTACTTC
15 | - | TRBJ2-3 | TRBV27 | TRBD2 | CASRRLAGAPDTQYF | TGTGCCAGCAGAAGACTAGCGGGGGCCCCCGATACGCAGTATTTT
14 | - | TRBJ1-3 | TRBV6-5 | - | CASSSPAAGNTIYF | TGTGCCAGCAGTTCCCCAGCGGCTGGAAACACCATATATTTT
15 | - | TRBJ2-5 | TRBV5-4 | - | CASSTGLAVEETQYF | TGTGCCAGCAGCACGGGCTTAGCGGTAGAGGAGACCCAGTACTTC
15 | - | TRBJ1-2 | TRBV6-5 | TRBD1 | CASSYTGQGAGGYTF | TGTGCCAGCAGTTACACCGGACAGGGGGCTGGTGGCTACACCTTC
17 | - | TRBJ1-4 | TRBV7-3 | TRBD1 | CASSLADRGLNCEKLFF | TGTGCCAGCAGCTTAGCTGACAGGGGTTTAAACTGCGAAAAACTGTTTTTT
15 | - | TRBJ1-2 | TRBV7-6 | TRBD1 | CASSVGQGTNYGYTF | TGTGCCAGCAGCGTCGGACAGGGGACTAACTATGGCTACACCTTC
12 | - | TRBJ2-5 | TRBV5-6 | - | CASSFGMETQYF | TGTGCCAGCAGCTTTGGAATGGAGACCCAGTACTTC
15 | - | TRBJ1-1 | TRBV7-2 | - | CASSLAQSRNTEAFF | TGTGCCAGCAGCTTAGCACAGAGTCGGAACACTGAAGCTTTCTTT
17 | - | TRBJ2-2 | TRBV6-4 | - | CASTPPGRAGDTGELFF | TGTGCCAGCACTCCCCCGGGGAGGGCAGGGGACACCGGGGAGCTGTTTTTT
16 | - | TRBJ2-7 | TRBV6-5 | - | CASSYFQGSGVYEQYF | TGTGCCAGCAGTTACTTTCAGGGGAGCGGAGTCTACGAGCAGTACTTC
16 | - | TRBJ1-1 | TRBV4-3 | - | CASSQDLMGWGTEAFF | TGCGCCAGCAGCCAAGATCTTATGGGTTGGGGCACTGAAGCTTTCTTT
13 | - | TRBJ2-3 | TRBV6-4 | - | CASSEGDTDTQYF | TGTGCCAGCAGTGAGGGCGACACAGATACGCAGTATTTT
11 | - | TRBJ2-1 | TRBV2 | - | CASRRDNEQFF | TGTGCCAGCCGAAGGGACAATGAGCAGTTCTTC
14 | - | TRBJ2-7 | TRBV27 | - | CASSLVRGAYEQYF | TGTGCCAGCAGTTTAGTCAGGGGTGCCTACGAGCAGTACTTC
15 | - | TRBJ2-1 | TRBV27 | - | CASGVDGSSYNEQFF | TGTGCCAGCGGAGTCGACGGCAGCTCCTACAATGAGCAGTTCTTC
14 | - | TRBJ1-2 | TRBV28 | TRBD1 | CASSGDRFNYGYTF | TGTGCCAGCAGCGGGGACAGGTTCAACTATGGCTACACCTTC
16 | - | TRBJ2-5 | TRBV29-1 | - | CSVDLPRRGRVETQYF | TGCAGCGTTGATTTACCCCGGAGGGGGCGAGTAGAGACCCAGTACTTC
14 | - | TRBJ2-3 | TRBV5-5 | - | CASSLRTDTDTQYF | TGTGCCAGCAGCTTGAGGACAGACACAGATACGCAGTATTTT
16 | few | TRBJ2-5 | TRBV27 | TRBD2 | CASSSRTSGLQETQYF | TGTGCCAGCAGTTCTCGGACTAGCGGATTACAAGAGACCCAGTACTTC
16 | once | TRBJ2-2 | TRBV7-3 | TRBD1 | CASRMGGQGYAGELFF | TGTGCCAGCAGGATGGGGGGACAGGGGTACGCCGGGGAGCTGTTTTTT
15 | - | TRBJ2-1 | TRBV6-5 | TRBD1 | CASSLQGTLHNEQFF | TGTGCCAGCAGTTTACAGGGGACCCTCCACAATGAGCAGTTCTTC
15 | once | TRBJ2-5 | TRBV27 | TRBD2 | CASSYRDQGGETQYF | TGTGCCAGCAGTTACCGGGACCAGGGAGGGGAGACCCAGTACTTC
12 | - | TRBJ1-1 | TRBV19 | - | CASSGRNTEAFF | TGTGCCAGTAGTGGAAGGAACACTGAAGCTTTCTTT
14 | - | TRBJ1-1 | TRBV6-5 | - | CASSYGAGATEAFF | TGTGCCAGCAGTTACGGGGCAGGCGCAACTGAAGCTTTCTTT
14 | - | TRBJ1-1 | TRBV19 | - | CASSTDTYSTEAFF | TGTGCCAGTAGCACGGACACTTATAGCACTGAAGCTTTCTTT
14 | - | TRBJ2-7 | TRBV5-1 | - | CASSLSSGVYEQYF | TGCGCCAGCAGCTTATCCTCCGGGGTCTACGAGCAGTACTTC
13 | - | TRBJ2-3 | TRBV7-9 | - | CASSSPEGDTQYF | TGTGCCAGCAGCTCGCCGGAAGGGGATACGCAGTATTTT
16 | - | TRBJ2-1 | TRBV7-6 | TRBD2 | CASSLKAGGPHNEQFF | TGTGCCAGCAGCTTAAAGGCGGGAGGGCCGCACAATGAGCAGTTCTTC
18 | - | TRBJ2-7 | TRBV7-2 | TRBD1 | CASSLAPGQTRTAYEQYF | TGTGCCAGCAGCTTAGCACCGGGACAGACCCGTACAGCCTACGAGCAGTACTTC
18 | - | TRBJ2-6 | TRBV7-9 | - | CASSFSGFGDSGANVLTF | TGTGCCAGCAGCTTTTCGGGATTTGGCGACTCTGGGGCCAACGTCCTGACTTTC
15 | - | TRBJ2-7 | TRBV6-1 | TRBD2 | CASRRDYPSSYEQYF | TGTGCCAGCAGGAGGGACTACCCATCCTCCTACGAGCAGTACTTC
18 | - | TRBJ2-4 | TRBV7-9 | - | CASSAPGTKPLSKNIQYF | TGTGCCAGCAGCGCCCCGGGGACAAAACCTTTGTCCAAAAACATTCAGTACTTC
13 | once | TRBJ2-3 | TRBV7-9 | - | CASSSGTADTQYF | TGTGCCAGCAGCTCCGGGACGGCAGATACGCAGTATTTT
14 | - | TRBJ1-1 | TRBV30 | - | CACQRGQTNTEAFF | TGTGCCTGCCAACGCGGACAGACGAACACTGAAGCTTTCTTT